Listed below are T cell receptor beta chains from one sample, sequenced in a study of memory B cells and T cells in multiple sclerosis. The method was immunoSEQ multiplex PCR; TCRdb's version includes in-frame clones alone and lacks a portion of them. The profile shows around 12,000 clones, almost 85% of them singletons. No antigen has been identified for these receptors. Sequencing was performed on PBMCs from blood kept in culture. These receptors all stem from a human donor with multiple sclerosis. Both conserved end residues are trimmed from each CDR3. Each record gives: J gene, V gene, CDR3 protein.

J: TRBJ2-3; V: TRBV9; CDR3: ASSVQAGGPDTQY
J: TRBJ1-2; V: TRBV27; CDR3: ASSTGFGYT
J: TRBJ2-2; V: TRBV18; CDR3: ASSPLTGASGELF
J: TRBJ1-1; V: TRBV9; CDR3: ASSPYRVNTEAF
J: TRBJ2-5; V: TRBV7-2; CDR3: ASSPGLAEETQY
J: TRBJ1-5; V: TRBV10-3; CDR3: AISDSGGSNQPQH
J: TRBJ2-7; V: TRBV5-6; CDR3: ASSFGQGASEQY
J: TRBJ1-1; V: TRBV7-9; CDR3: ASSFSGVTEAF
J: TRBJ2-7; V: TRBV30; CDR3: AWSDGPVDEQY
J: TRBJ2-3; V: TRBV5-1; CDR3: ASSLRGTRTDTQY
J: TRBJ2-7; V: TRBV28; CDR3: ASSPPDRASSYEQY
J: TRBJ1-2; V: TRBV19; CDR3: ASSIVVTGSYGYT
J: TRBJ1-3; V: TRBV6-1; CDR3: ASSWDRPILH
J: TRBJ1-2; V: TRBV5-1; CDR3: ASSSPPGTNFNYGYT
J: TRBJ1-6; V: TRBV9; CDR3: ASSRGQINSPLH
J: TRBJ2-3; V: TRBV7-9; CDR3: ASSFGPGGASTDTQY
J: TRBJ1-5; V: TRBV7-2; CDR3: ASSFNNQPQH
J: TRBJ1-1; V: TRBV19; CDR3: ASSIRRGTVPEAF
J: TRBJ2-7; V: TRBV21-1; CDR3: ASFHRRALGEQY
J: TRBJ2-3; V: TRBV11-2; CDR3: ASSQSIVEGPTDTQY
J: TRBJ1-1; V: TRBV6-1; CDR3: ASSERGVTNTEAF
J: TRBJ1-2; V: TRBV9; CDR3: ASSSQTGLYGYT
J: TRBJ2-5; V: TRBV10-2; CDR3: ASSPTGPSNEETQY
J: TRBJ2-1; V: TRBV23-1; CDR3: AGPKVVLAGARGSYNEQF
J: TRBJ2-5; V: TRBV6-1; CDR3: ASTRGQETQY
J: TRBJ2-3; V: TRBV19; CDR3: ASSGGYPLSSTDTQY
J: TRBJ2-1; V: TRBV10-3; CDR3: AIEIGTSGGKENEQF
J: TRBJ2-1; V: TRBV29-1; CDR3: SVDSDGSSYNEQF
J: TRBJ2-5; V: TRBV9; CDR3: ASSVETQY
J: TRBJ1-6; V: TRBV6-5; CDR3: ASTQYNSPLH
J: TRBJ1-1; V: TRBV2; CDR3: ASKENMNTEAF
J: TRBJ2-7; V: TRBV4-2; CDR3: ASSRADRAKNEQY
J: TRBJ1-3; V: TRBV5-4; CDR3: ASSLGISAAGNTIY